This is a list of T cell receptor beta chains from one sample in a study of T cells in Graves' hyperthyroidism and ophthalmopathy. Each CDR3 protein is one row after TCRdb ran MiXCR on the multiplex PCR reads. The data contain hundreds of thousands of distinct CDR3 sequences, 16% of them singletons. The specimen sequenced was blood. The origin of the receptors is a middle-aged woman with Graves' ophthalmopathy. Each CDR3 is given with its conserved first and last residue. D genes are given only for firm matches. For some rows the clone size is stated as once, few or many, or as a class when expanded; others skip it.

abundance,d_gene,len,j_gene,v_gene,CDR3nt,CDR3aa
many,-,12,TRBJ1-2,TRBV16,TGTGCCAGCAGCCAATCTGGGGTCGGCTACACCTTC,CASSQSGVGYTF
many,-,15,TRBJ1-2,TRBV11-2,TGTGCCAGCAGCTTATTTCCGCGAGCTAACTATGGCTACACCTTC,CASSLFPRANYGYTF
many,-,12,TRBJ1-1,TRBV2,TGTGCCAGCAGGGGGGGTGGCACTGAAGCTTTCTTT,CASRGGGTEAFF
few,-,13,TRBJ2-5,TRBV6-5,TGTGCCAGCAGTTACAGGTTCCAAGAGACCCAGTACTTC,CASSYRFQETQYF
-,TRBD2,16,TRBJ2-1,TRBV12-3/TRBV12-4,TGTGCCAGCAGTTCCTCCAGCGGGGGGGCCAGGATTGAGCAGTTCTTC,CASSSSSGGARIEQFF
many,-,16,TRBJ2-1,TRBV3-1,TGTGCCAGCAGCCAAGATCTTCAGGGTTCCTACAATGAGCAGTTCTTC,CASSQDLQGSYNEQFF
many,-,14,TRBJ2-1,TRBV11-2,TGTGCCAGCAGCTCGGGACCGACCTACAATGAGCAGTTCTTC,CASSSGPTYNEQFF
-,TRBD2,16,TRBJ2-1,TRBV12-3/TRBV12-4,TGTGCCAGCAGCGGACTAGCGGGAGTCGGCTACAATGAGCAGTTCTTC,CASSGLAGVGYNEQFF
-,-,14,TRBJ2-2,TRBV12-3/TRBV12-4,TGTGCCAGCAGTTTGGATCGAAGGTCCGGGGAGCTGTTTTTT,CASSLDRRSGELFF
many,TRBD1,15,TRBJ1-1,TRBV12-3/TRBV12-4,TGTGCCAGCAGACATCCAGGGGGCATGAACACTGAAGCTTTCTTT,CASRHPGGMNTEAFF
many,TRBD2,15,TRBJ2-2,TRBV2,TGTGCCAGCATCCCGACTAGCAGTTGGACCGGGGAGCTGTTTTTT,CASIPTSSWTGELFF
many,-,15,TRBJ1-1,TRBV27,TGTGCCAGCAGTCCCTATTCCAGGACCAACACTGAAGCTTTCTTT,CASSPYSRTNTEAFF
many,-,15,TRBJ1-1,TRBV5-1,TGCGCCAGCAGCTTGTTGCCGGGGTTGGGCACTGAAGCTTTCTTT,CASSLLPGLGTEAFF
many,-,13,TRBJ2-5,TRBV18,TGTGCCAGCTCATTCACTAGTTTGGAGACCCAGTACTTC,CASSFTSLETQYF
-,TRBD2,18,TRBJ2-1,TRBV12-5,TGTGCTAGTGCCGCGGGACTAGCGGGGGTTTCCCCCTCTAATGAGCAGTTCTTC,CASAAGLAGVSPSNEQFF
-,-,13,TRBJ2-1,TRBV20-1,TGCAGTGTTTGGGGGGGCGCCTACAATGAGCAGTTCTTC,CSVWGGAYNEQFF
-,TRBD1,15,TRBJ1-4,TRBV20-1,TGCAGTGCTAGTCGACAGGGGCGCGCTAATGAAAAACTGTTTTTT,CSASRQGRANEKLFF
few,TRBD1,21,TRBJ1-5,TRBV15,TGTGCCACCAGCAGAGAGGCGGTGCGAACAGGGGTTTGGAGTGGCAATCAGCCCCAGCATTTT,CATSREAVRTGVWSGNQPQHF
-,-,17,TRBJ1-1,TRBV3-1,TGTGCCAGCAGCCAAGGGGGCTCTACGAGGGGGAACACTGAAGCTTTCTTT,CASSQGGSTRGNTEAFF
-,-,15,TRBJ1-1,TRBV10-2,TGCGCCAGCGGAACGTTTGTAGGGGGGTCTCCTGAAGCTTTCTTT,CASGTFVGGSPEAFF
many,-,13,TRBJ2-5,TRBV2,TGTGCCAGCAGTGAGACTGTCCAAGAGACCCAGTACTTC,CASSETVQETQYF
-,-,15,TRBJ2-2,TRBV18,TGTGCCAGCTCACCTTCCGGATTTTCTGCCGGGGAGCTGTTTTTT,CASSPSGFSAGELFF
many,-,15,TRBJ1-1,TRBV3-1,TGTGCCAGCAGCCAAGCTGGATTAGTGAACACTGAAGCTTTCTTT,CASSQAGLVNTEAFF
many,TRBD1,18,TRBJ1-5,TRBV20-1,TGCAGTGCTAGACCCTCCTTTTCCGGGACAGGGGGCAATCAGCCCCAGCATTTT,CSARPSFSGTGGNQPQHF
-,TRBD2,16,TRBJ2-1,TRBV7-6,TGTGCCAGCAGCTCTAGCGGGGGGGCCTTGTTAAATGAGCAGTTCTTC,CASSSSGGALLNEQFF
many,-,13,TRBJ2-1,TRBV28,TGTGCCAGCAGTTCAACAGGTTACAATGAGCAGTTCTTC,CASSSTGYNEQFF
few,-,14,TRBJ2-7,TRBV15,TGTGCCACCAGCAGAGACAGGGGATTTGGCGAGCAGTACTTC,CATSRDRGFGEQYF
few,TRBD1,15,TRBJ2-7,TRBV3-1,TGTGCCAGCAGCAAAGAGGGGACAGGGACCTACGGGCAGTACTTC,CASSKEGTGTYGQYF
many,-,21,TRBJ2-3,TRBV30,TGTGCCTGGACTCACCGGTTTATCCGCGGAGGCAAGCCGAGTGGAACAGATACGCAGTATTTT,CAWTHRFIRGGKPSGTDTQYF
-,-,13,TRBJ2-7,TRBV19,TGTGCCAGTAGTAGTGGACTCTTTAGCGAGCAGTACTTC,CASSSGLFSEQYF
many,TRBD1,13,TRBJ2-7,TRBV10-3,TGTGCCACACAGGGGTCCTTTACTTACGAGCAGTACTTC,CATQGSFTYEQYF
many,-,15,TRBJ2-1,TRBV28,TGTGCCAGCAGTTCCGGGACACCCTTTTGGAATGAGCAGTTCTTC,CASSSGTPFWNEQFF
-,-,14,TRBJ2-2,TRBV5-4,TGTGCCAGCAGACGGGGGGCAAACACCGGGGAGCTGTTTTTT,CASRRGANTGELFF
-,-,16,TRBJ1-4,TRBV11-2,TGTGCCAGCAGCTCAGTGGGGAGGGGACGAGATGAAAAACTGTTTTTT,CASSSVGRGRDEKLFF
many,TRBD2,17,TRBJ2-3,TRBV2,TGTGCCAGCAGTGAAGCGCTTTCTAGCGGGGGAACAGATACGCAGTATTTT,CASSEALSSGGTDTQYF
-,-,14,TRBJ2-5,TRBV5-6,TGTGCCAGCAGCTTCGGGGTTACAAGAGAGACCCAGTACTTC,CASSFGVTRETQYF
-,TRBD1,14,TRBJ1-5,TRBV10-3,TGTGCCATCAGGGGGACAGATTTCGGGCAGCCCCAGCATTTT,CAIRGTDFGQPQHF
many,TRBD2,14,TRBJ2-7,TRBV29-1,TGCAGCGTTGAGGGACTAGCGGGAGTGAGGGAGCAGTACTTC,CSVEGLAGVREQYF
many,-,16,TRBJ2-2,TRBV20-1,TGCAGTGCCCAAGACGCTTCTCGTCCGAACACCGGGGAGCTGTTTTTT,CSAQDASRPNTGELFF
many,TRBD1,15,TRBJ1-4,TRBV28,TGTGCCAGCAGTCCAAGAACAGGGGGAGGTGAAAAACTGTTTTTT,CASSPRTGGGEKLFF